This TCR beta chain is from a study of T-cell memory formation after mild COVID-19. Study summary: TCR clusters were mostly donor specific. General study points: Those CD4+ clones that contracted were mainly in CM and EM (CD8+ ones in EMRA).

This CDR3 is built from 15 residues. V trimming: 7 bases; J trimming: 6 bases; junction bases outside the gene matches: 11. Per the germline V gene, CDR1 is LNHDA and CDR2 is SQIVND (reference sequence). As regards this clonotype: Its antigen remains unknown.

TCR alpha and TCR beta cDNA libraries carrying sample barcodes and UMIs were produced by 5'RACE using constant-segment primers. TCRdb passed the 5' RACE reads through MiXCR, listing each CDR3 protein once. The repertoire holds approximately 570,000 distinct CDR3 sequences, with over 15% as singletons. Sequencing input: PBMCs or a T cell subset sorted from them (not recorded which). The TCR sequence derives from an adult woman who had mild COVID-19 (a few samples of this study predate the infection). Cell type and time point are not known. The rearrangement joins TRBV19 to TRBJ1-1; 10 positions agree with TRBD1. The CDR3 protein is CASNTGTGVVSEAFF. In DNA form, the CDR3 reads TGTGCCAGTAACACAGGGACAGGGGTTGTTTCTGAAGCTTTCTTT.